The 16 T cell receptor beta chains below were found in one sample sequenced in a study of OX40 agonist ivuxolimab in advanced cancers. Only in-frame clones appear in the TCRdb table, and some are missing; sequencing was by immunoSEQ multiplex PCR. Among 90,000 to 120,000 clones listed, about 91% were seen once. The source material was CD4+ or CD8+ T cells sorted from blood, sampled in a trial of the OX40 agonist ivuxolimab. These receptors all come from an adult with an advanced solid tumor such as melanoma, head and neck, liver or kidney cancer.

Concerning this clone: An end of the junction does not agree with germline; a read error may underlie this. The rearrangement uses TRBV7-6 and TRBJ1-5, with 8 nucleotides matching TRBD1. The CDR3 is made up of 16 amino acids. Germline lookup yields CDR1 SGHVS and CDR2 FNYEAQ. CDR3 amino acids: CASSLGQGYSNQPQHF. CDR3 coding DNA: TGTGCCAGCAGTTTAGGACAGGGCTATAGCAATCAGCCCCAGCATTTT.

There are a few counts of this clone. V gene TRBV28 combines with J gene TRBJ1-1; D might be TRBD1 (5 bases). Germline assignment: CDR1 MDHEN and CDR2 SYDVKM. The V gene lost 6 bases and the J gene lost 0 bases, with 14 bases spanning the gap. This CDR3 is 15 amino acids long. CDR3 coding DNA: TGTGCCAGCAGCAAGACAGCCCATATGAACACTGAAGCTTTCTTT. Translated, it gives CASSKTAHMNTEAFF. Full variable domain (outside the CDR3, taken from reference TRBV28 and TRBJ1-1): DVKVTQSSRYLVKRTGEKVFLECVQDMDHENMFWYRQDPGLGLRLIYFSYDVKMKEKGDIPEGYSVSREKKERFSLILESASTNQTSMYLCASSKTAHMNTEAFFGQGTRLTVV.

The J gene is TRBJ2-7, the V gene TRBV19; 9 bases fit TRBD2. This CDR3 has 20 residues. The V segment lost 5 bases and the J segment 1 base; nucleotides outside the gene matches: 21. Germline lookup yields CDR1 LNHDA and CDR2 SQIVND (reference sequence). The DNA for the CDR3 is TGTGCCAGTAGTGGGCGACGGGACGTACCGTTTAGCGGGAGTTCCTACGAGCAGTACTTC. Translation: CASSGRRDVPFSGSSYEQYF. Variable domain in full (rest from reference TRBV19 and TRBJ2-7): DGGITQSPKYLFRKEGQNVTLSCEQNLNHDAMYWYRQDPGQGLRLIYYSQIVNDFQKGDIAEGYSVSREKKESFPLTVTSAQKNPTAFYLCASSGRRDVPFSGSSYEQYFGPGTRLTVT.

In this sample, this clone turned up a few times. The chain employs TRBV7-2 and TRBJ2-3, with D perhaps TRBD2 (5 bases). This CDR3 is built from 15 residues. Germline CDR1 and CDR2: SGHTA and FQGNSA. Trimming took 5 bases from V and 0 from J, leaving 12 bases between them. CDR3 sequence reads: CASSPQAVSTDTQYF. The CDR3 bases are TGTGCCAGCAGCCCGCAAGCGGTTAGCACAGATACGCAGTATTTT.

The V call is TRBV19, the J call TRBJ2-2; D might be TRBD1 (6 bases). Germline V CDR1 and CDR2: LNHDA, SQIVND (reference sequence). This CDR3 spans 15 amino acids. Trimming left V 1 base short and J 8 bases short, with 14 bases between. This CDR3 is CASSIGGGSTGELFF. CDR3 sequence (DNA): TGTGCCAGTAGTATAGGAGGGGGATCTACTGGGGAGCTGTTTTTT.

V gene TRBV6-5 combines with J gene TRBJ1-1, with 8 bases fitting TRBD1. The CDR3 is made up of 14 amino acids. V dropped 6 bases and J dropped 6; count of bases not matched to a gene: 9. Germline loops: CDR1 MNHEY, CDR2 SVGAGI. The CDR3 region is CASSTSQGAAEAFF. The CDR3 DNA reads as TGTGCCAGCAGCACCTCGCAGGGGGCGGCTGAAGCTTTCTTT.

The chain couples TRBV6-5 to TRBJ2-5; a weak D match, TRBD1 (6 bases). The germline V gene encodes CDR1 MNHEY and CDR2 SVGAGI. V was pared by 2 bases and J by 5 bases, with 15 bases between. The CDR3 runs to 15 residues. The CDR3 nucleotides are TGTGCCAGCAGTTACGCCTCTGGACAGTTGGAGACCCAGTACTTC. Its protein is CASSYASGQLETQYF.

CDR3 protein: CASSPRTVMNTEAFF. The DNA of the CDR3 is TGTGCCAGCAGTCCTCGGACCGTGATGAACACTGAAGCTTTCTTT. The genes are TRBV28 and TRBJ1-1, with no clear D. Trimming pared 5 bases from V and 0 bases from J, leaving 13 bases between. The CDR3 consists of 15 residues. CDR1 and CDR2 (germline): MDHEN, SYDVKM.

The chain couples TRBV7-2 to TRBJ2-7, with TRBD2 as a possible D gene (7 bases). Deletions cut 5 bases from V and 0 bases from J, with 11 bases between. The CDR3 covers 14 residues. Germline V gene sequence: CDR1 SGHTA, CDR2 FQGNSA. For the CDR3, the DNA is TGTGCCAGCAGCAGGGGGGGGGCCTCCTACGAGCAGTACTTC. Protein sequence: CASSRGGASYEQYF.

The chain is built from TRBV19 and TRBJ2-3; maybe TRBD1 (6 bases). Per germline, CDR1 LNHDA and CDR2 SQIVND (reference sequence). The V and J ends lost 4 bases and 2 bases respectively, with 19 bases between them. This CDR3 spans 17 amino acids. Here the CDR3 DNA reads TGTGCCAGTAGTACCTCAAGCATGACAGGAGACACAGATACGCAGTATTTT. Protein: CASSTSSMTGDTDTQYF.

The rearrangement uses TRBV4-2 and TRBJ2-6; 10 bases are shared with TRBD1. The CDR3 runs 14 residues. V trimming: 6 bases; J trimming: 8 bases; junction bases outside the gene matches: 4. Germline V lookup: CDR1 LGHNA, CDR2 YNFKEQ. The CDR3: CASSRDRGTNVLTF. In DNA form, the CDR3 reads TGTGCCAGCAGTCGGGACAGGGGTACCAACGTCCTGACTTTC.

The CDR3 nucleotides are TGTGCCAGCAGTTTCCGAATGAACACTGAAGCTTTCTTT. Its translation is CASSFRMNTEAFF. The genes are TRBV28 and TRBJ1-1; no firm D call. The CDR3 length is 13 residues. Looked up from germline, CDR1 is MDHEN and CDR2 is SYDVKM. V lost 3 bases and J lost 0, with 5 bases in between.

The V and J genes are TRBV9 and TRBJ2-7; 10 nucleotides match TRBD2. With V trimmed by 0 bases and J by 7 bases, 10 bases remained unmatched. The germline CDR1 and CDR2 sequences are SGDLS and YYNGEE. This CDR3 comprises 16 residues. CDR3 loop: CASSVGSASGSEEQYF. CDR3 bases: TGTGCCAGCAGCGTAGGGTCGGCTAGCGGGAGCGAAGAGCAGTACTTC.

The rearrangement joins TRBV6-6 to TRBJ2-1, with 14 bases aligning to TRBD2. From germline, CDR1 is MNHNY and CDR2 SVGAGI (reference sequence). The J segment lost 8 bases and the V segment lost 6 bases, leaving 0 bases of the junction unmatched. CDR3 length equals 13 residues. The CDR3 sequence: CASRTSGRDEQFF. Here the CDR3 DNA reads TGTGCCAGCAGGACTAGCGGGAGGGATGAGCAGTTCTTC.

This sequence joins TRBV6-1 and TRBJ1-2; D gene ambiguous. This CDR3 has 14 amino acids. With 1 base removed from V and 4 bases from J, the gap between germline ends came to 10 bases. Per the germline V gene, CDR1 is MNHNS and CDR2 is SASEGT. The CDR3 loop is CASSEGSTFYGYTF. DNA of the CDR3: TGTGCCAGCAGTGAAGGAAGCACCTTCTATGGCTACACCTTC.

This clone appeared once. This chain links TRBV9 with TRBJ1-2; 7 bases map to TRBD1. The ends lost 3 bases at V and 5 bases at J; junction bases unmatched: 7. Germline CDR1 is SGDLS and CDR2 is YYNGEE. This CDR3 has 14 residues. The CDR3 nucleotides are TGTGCCAGCAGCGGAATGGGACAGTTATATGGCTACACCTTC. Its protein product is CASSGMGQLYGYTF.